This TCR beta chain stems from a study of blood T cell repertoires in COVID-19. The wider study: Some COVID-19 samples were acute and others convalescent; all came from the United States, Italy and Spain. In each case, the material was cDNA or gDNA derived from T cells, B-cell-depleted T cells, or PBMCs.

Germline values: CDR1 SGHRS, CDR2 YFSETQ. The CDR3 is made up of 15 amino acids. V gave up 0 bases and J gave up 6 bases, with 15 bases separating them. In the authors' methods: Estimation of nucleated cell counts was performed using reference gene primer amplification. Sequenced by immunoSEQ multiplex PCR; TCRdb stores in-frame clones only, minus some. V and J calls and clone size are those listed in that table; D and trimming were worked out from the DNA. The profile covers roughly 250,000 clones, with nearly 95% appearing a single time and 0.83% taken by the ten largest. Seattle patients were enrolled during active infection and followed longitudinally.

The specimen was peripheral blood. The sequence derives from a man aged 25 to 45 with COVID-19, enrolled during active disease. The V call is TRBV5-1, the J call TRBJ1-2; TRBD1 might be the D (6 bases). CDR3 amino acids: CASSLAGERFDGYTF. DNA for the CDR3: TGCGCCAGCAGCTTGGCAGGGGAGAGGTTCGATGGCTACACCTTC.